This TCR beta chain comes out of a study of identical twins. Regarding the study as a whole: Conclusions rested on cross-sectional statistics rather than following the same donors.

Germline trimming cut 6 bases from V and 0 bases from J; bases unmatched to any gene: 8. The CDR3 is 17 amino acids. There are a few counts of this clonotype. As yet, its antigen is unknown. A universal primer binding site was introduced by template switching. The final cDNA contained unique molecular identifiers. TCRdb passed the 5' RACE reads through MiXCR, listing each CDR3 protein once. The repertoire consists of 350,000 to 450,000 distinct CDR3 sequences, with 18% occurring once and the leading ten covering about 12%. The specimen sequenced was naive T cells sorted from blood. The sequence derives from a man aged 50 to 59 in good health. The gene calls are TRBV12-3 or TRBV12-4 and TRBJ2-1, with 10 bases fitting TRBD2. The CDR3 sequence is CASRGLAPDRSYNEQFF. The CDR3 nucleotides read TGTGCCAGCAGGGGACTAGCGCCCGACCGCTCCTACAATGAGCAGTTCTTC.